This T cell receptor beta chain was profiled in a study of response to subunit inactivated influenza vaccine. Broader study findings: Each seasonal influenza vaccination recruits few new T cells, the authors suggested.

As regards this clonotype: Its matching antigen is unknown.

Via MiXCR, TCRdb re-called the RT-PCR reads, giving one row per CDR3 protein. The table lists under 950,000 distinct CDR3 sequences, 21% of them singletons. V gave up 7 bases and J gave up 5 bases; unmatched junction bases: 5. The CDR3 extends over 13 amino acids. The germline V gene has CDR1 ENHRY and CDR2 SYGVKD. This chain joins TRBV10-3 and TRBJ2-1; 7 bases fit TRBD2. This TCR was recovered from a man between 50 and 59 years old who received an inactivated influenza vaccine. Here the sequenced sample was PBMCs from blood, taken about 5 days after vaccination. The CDR3 loop reads CAIKRGQDNEQFF. CDR3 coding DNA: TGTGCCATCAAGCGGGGCCAGGACAATGAGCAGTTCTTC.